These T cell receptor beta chains were read from a single sample in a study of shared clonotypes between healthy human individuals. The assay was immunoSEQ multiplex PCR, and TCRdb's table has in-frame clones only and misses some. Here the sample spans about 820,000 clones, around 92% being singletons. Sequencing was done on a sample of naive CD8+ T cells sorted from blood. These receptors came from a man aged 25-45 years in good health. The CDR3 runs from the conserved cysteine through the conserved F or W.

j_call cdr3_length v_call cdr3_aa
TRBJ1-2 16 TRBV7-6 CASSLANGGRASGYTF
TRBJ2-3 15 TRBV7-9 CASSQRGQGPDTQYF
TRBJ2-3 16 TRBV27 CASSLGILVSTDTQYF
TRBJ2-2 15 TRBV7-9 CASSGRDSRTGELFF
TRBJ2-3 18 TRBV5-1 CASSSLSPDYSKGNTQYF
TRBJ2-7 17 TRBV7-9 CASSSPLDRTSAYEQYF
TRBJ2-1 20 TRBV7-6 CASSLSGTSGKTPSYNEQFF
TRBJ1-2 14 TRBV7-9 CASSPRTDNYGYTF
TRBJ2-3 16 TRBV5-1 CASSLQQGAVTDTQYF
TRBJ2-5 14 TRBV4-1 CASSQDGSGETQYF
TRBJ2-1 11 TRBV28 CASRRYNEQFF
TRBJ1-5 16 TRBV7-8 CASRQTGGLSNQPQHF
TRBJ2-5 13 TRBV28 CASGKVGLETQYF
TRBJ2-2 13 TRBV4-3 CASSPGGPGELFF
TRBJ1-5 15 TRBV5-6 CASSLANLGNQPQHF
TRBJ2-3 16 TRBV9 CASSLRLAGDVDTQYF
TRBJ2-5 16 TRBV7-9 CASSSVPLAAVETQYF
TRBJ1-4 15 TRBV5-6 CASSLDSAGREKLFF
TRBJ1-5 15 TRBV6-5 CASSQWGASNQPQHF
TRBJ2-7 14 TRBV25-1 CASIFCGKVYEQYF
TRBJ2-7 17 TRBV13 CASSLEAGSGTDYEQYF
TRBJ2-7 13 TRBV27 CASSFSGASEQYF
TRBJ1-2 15 TRBV4-1 CASSQVVQPEYGYTF
TRBJ1-1 15 TRBV4-1 CASSRAGYPNTEAFF
TRBJ2-7 15 TRBV25-1 CASSEGLAGIYEQYF
TRBJ2-7 15 TRBV19 CASRRGVFEGYEQYF
TRBJ2-1 20 TRBV10-2 CASRPFTGTSGLASDNEQFF
TRBJ2-1 19 TRBV4-1 CASSPRGSGTPGDYNEQFF
TRBJ1-4 17 TRBV10-3 CAITQDRGPVTNEKLFF
TRBJ1-1 15 TRBV18 CASSPPEGVGTEAFF
TRBJ1-2 14 TRBV28 CASSLGGTFYGYTF
TRBJ2-4 16 TRBV18 CASSPGREGAKNIQYF
TRBJ2-1 14 TRBV27 CASIAGGPRNEQFF
TRBJ1-2 13 TRBV15 CATSSTANYGYTF
TRBJ1-1 14 TRBV9 CASSVGAGNTEAFF
TRBJ2-7 15 TRBV9 CASSVVESVRDEQYF
TRBJ1-2 15 TRBV5-4 CASSRPGQPNYGYTF
TRBJ1-5 13 TRBV11-3 CASSPEAGQPQHF